This T cell receptor beta chain was sequenced for a study of chemoradiotherapy in HPV16-positive cancers. Study-wide background: Candidate HPV-specific clones and shared TCR motifs came from two HPV16-positive patients.

Study results and caveats: HPV-specific T cells were functionally defined from only two HPV16-positive patients.

This CDR3 contains 17 residues. J gave up 4 bases and V 5 bases, and 16 bases lay outside the gene matches. Germline V gene data show CDR1 as SEHNR and CDR2 as FQNEAQ (reference sequence). Assay used: immunoSEQ multiplex PCR; TCRdb lists only in-frame clones, some missing. The profile shows some 2,000 clones, 70% to 90% of them singletons. This clone was seen only a few times. The target antigen is unknown. V usage is TRBV7-9 and J usage is TRBJ1-1; 7 nucleotides align to TRBD1. Sample: tumor tissue, taken from a patient who underwent chemoradiotherapy. The receptor was isolated from a human donor with HPV-associated anogenital cancer. CDR3 protein: CASSLTAGGGGGTEAFF. The CDR3 DNA sequence: TGTGCCAGCAGCCTCACCGCCGGAGGGGGCGGCGGCACTGAAGCTTTCTTT. The full variable domain, its missing parts supplied by reference TRBV7-9 and TRBJ1-1, is DTGVSQNPRHKITKRGQNVTFRCDPISEHNRLYWYRQTLGQGPEFLTYFQNEAQLEKSRLLSDRFSAERPKGSFSTLEIQRTEQGDSAMYLCASSLTAGGGGGTEAFFGQGTRLTVV.